The 20 T cell receptor beta chains below all came from one sample that was sequenced in a study of cytomegalovirus exposure and HLA in healthy donors (dated by TCRdb to about 2017). Library creation used the immunoSEQ multiplex PCR assay. A mixture of 60 forward primers for TCR Vbeta segments and 13 reverse primers for TCR Jbeta segments was used in the multiplex PCR. TCRdb mirrors the immuneACCESS table, restricted to in-frame sequences. Some clones are absent from its copies; in checked studies, under half trace to an unresolved V gene, and the reason for the others is unknown. The sample table shows approximately 190,000 clones, and 82% are seen once. The ten largest make up 0.8% of the sample. The sequencing sample was made of PBMCs. The receptors come from a woman aged 18-29 years in good health and CMV-seronegative.

This clone was detected once. J is TRBJ2-1 and V is TRBV7-3, with TRBD2 identical over 9 bases. The CDR3 is made up of 16 amino acids. The germline V gene encodes CDR1 SGHTA and CDR2 FQGTGA. Trimming took 4 bases from V and 0 from J; bases not matched to a gene: 4. The CDR3, as DNA: TGTGCCAGCAGCTGGGCGGGAGGGAGCTCCTACAATGAGCAGTTCTTC. Translation: CASSWAGGSSYNEQFF.

V usage is TRBV2 and J usage is TRBJ2-3; 8 bases match TRBD2. Germline lookup yields CDR1 SNHLY and CDR2 FYNNEI. The CDR3 contains 16 residues. Germline trimming cut 4 bases from V and 6 bases from J; bases unmatched to any gene: 12. In nucleotides, the CDR3 is TGTGCCAGCAGTGTAGAAGCGGGAGCAAACTTGGATACGCAGTATTTT. This codes for CASSVEAGANLDTQYF.

V usage is TRBV6-5 and J usage is TRBJ2-5; D might be TRBD2 (6 bases). V gave up 2 bases and J gave up 2 bases, with 6 bases separating them. This CDR3 contains 13 residues. The germline gives CDR1 MNHEY, CDR2 SVGAGI. In DNA form, the CDR3 reads TGTGCCAGCAGTTACCGGGGGCAAGAGACCCAGTACTTC. Residues: CASSYRGQETQYF.

The rearrangement joins TRBV5-4 to TRBJ1-2; 9 bases agree with TRBD1. The ends lost 5 bases at V and 4 bases at J; junction bases unmatched: 6. This CDR3 has 14 amino acids. Germline V gene lookup returns CDR1 SGHNT and CDR2 YYREEE (reference sequence). CDR3 in amino acids: CASSLGQGSYGYTF. For the CDR3, the DNA is TGTGCCAGCAGTCTGGGACAGGGAAGCTATGGCTACACCTTC.

The chain joins TRBV27 to TRBJ2-1; TRBD2 matches at 8 bases. This CDR3 has 15 amino acids. The germline gives CDR1 MNHEY, CDR2 SMNVEV (reference sequence). The V and J ends lost 4 bases and 4 bases, in that order; junction bases with no gene match: 6. The CDR3 region is CASSSSGGLYNEQFF. For the CDR3, the DNA is TGTGCCAGCAGTTCAAGCGGGGGACTATACAATGAGCAGTTCTTC.

The rearrangement joins TRBV5-1 to TRBJ2-1; TRBD2 is a possible D gene (5 bases). Trimming shortened V by 1 base and J by 8 bases, and 16 bases separated the two germline ends. Germline loops: CDR1 SGHRS, CDR2 YFSETQ. This CDR3 contains 15 residues. The CDR3 region has the DNA TGCGCCAGCAGCTTGTGGACTTCAAGTCTCTATGAGCAGTTCTTC. Protein: CASSLWTSSLYEQFF.

The rearrangement uses TRBV7-6 and TRBJ1-1, with TRBD1 identical over 9 bases. Germline trimming cut 4 bases from V and 7 bases from J; bases unmatched to any gene: 16. The CDR3 runs 17 residues. Germline V gene lookup returns CDR1 SGHVS and CDR2 FNYEAQ. In nucleotides, the CDR3 is TGTGCCAGCAGCTCCTTGAAGACCTCCGGGACAGGGAATGAAGCTTTCTTT. Amino acids: CASSSLKTSGTGNEAFF.

V usage is TRBV28 and J usage is TRBJ1-1; D possibly corresponds to TRBD1 (5 bases). The CDR3 is 14 residues long. Per germline, CDR1 MDHEN and CDR2 SYDVKM. V was shortened by 2 bases and J by 0 bases, with 7 bases between the two germline ends. The CDR3 bases are TGTGCCAGCAGTTTAGCACAGGTGAACACTGAAGCTTTCTTT. Amino acids: CASSLAQVNTEAFF.

The V call is TRBV28, the J call TRBJ2-7; 8 bases are a match to TRBD1. With V trimmed by 3 bases and J by 2 bases, 6 bases remained unmatched. CDR3 length: 15 amino acids. The germline CDR1 and CDR2 sequences are MDHEN and SYDVKM. The CDR3 nucleotides read TGTGCCAGCAGTTTGTTCGGGACAGGCGCCTACGAGCAGTACTTC. This codes for CASSLFGTGAYEQYF.

The rearrangement uses TRBV2 and TRBJ1-2; 11 bases line up with TRBD1. V gave up 4 bases and J gave up 8 bases; unmatched junction bases: 9. The CDR3 sequence is 15 residues long. Germline V gene data show CDR1 as SNHLY and CDR2 as FYNNEI. The chain's CDR3 is CASSAKDRGPWGYTF. In DNA form, the CDR3 reads TGTGCCAGCAGTGCGAAGGACAGGGGGCCTTGGGGCTACACCTTC. The whole variable domain, filled in from reference TRBV2 and TRBJ1-2, reads EPEVTQTPSHQVTQMGQEVILRCVPISNHLYFYWYRQILGQKVEFLVSFYNNEISEKSEIFDDQFSVERPDGSNFTLKIRSTKLEDSAMYFCASSAKDRGPWGYTFGSGTRLTVV.

This clone came up a few times. V usage is TRBV6-1 and J usage is TRBJ2-5; TRBD1 is a possible D gene (5 bases). The CDR3 is 12 residues long. Per the germline V gene, CDR1 is MNHNS and CDR2 is SASEGT. V lost 4 bases and J lost 2, with 5 bases in between. CDR3 nucleotide sequence: TGTGCCAGCAGTGGACAGCAAGAGACCCAGTACTTC. It is translated as CASSGQQETQYF.

Here the CDR3 DNA reads TGTGCCAGCAGCGTCCACTGGGACAGCTTAGCCTACGAGCAGTACTTC. The encoded protein is CASSVHWDSLAYEQYF. The rearrangement uses TRBV9 and TRBJ2-7, with TRBD1 matching over 7 bases. V dropped 2 bases and J dropped 2; count of bases not matched to a gene: 10. Germline CDR1 reads SGDLS; CDR2 reads YYNGEE. The CDR3 runs to 16 residues.

The gene calls are TRBV7-8 and TRBJ1-6; TRBD1 might be the D (6 bases). The CDR3 runs 11 residues. CDR1 is SGHVS, CDR2 FQNEAQ, per germline. V lost 6 bases and J lost 13, with 10 bases in between. The CDR3 DNA follows: TGTGCCAGCAGTACAGGGTCGCCCCTCCACTTT. Translated: CASSTGSPLHF.

This clone appeared once. The genes are TRBV7-9 and TRBJ2-7; the match to TRBD1 covers 8 bases. V lost 3 bases and J lost 1; bases outside the gene matches: 5. This CDR3 has 15 residues. Germline CDR1 reads SEHNR; CDR2 reads FQNEAQ (reference sequence). The CDR3 spells CASSFGQGFSYEQYF. The CDR3 nucleotides are TGTGCCAGCAGCTTTGGACAGGGATTTTCCTACGAGCAGTACTTC.

V and J are TRBV19 and TRBJ2-3; 9 bases are a match to TRBD1. Germline CDR1 reads LNHDA; CDR2 reads SQIVND (reference sequence). V lost 5 bases, J lost 2 bases, and 2 bases stayed unmatched. This CDR3 is built from 14 residues. The chain's CDR3 is CASSQQGATDTQYF. As DNA, the CDR3 is TGTGCCAGTAGTCAACAGGGGGCCACAGATACGCAGTATTTT.

The V and J genes are TRBV5-4 and TRBJ1-4, with a weak D call TRBD1 (6 bases). Germline V CDR1 and CDR2: SGHNT, YYREEE (reference sequence). The CDR3 extends over 15 amino acids. V was cut by 4 bases and J by 3 bases, with 13 bases left in between. CDR3 nucleotide sequence: TGTGCCAGCAGCACGGACAGCAGGTCTAATGAAAAACTGTTTTTT. Translated: CASSTDSRSNEKLFF.

The V call is TRBV7-9, the J call TRBJ1-4, with D tentatively TRBD1 (6 bases). V dropped 5 bases and J dropped 0 bases, with 7 bases sitting between them. From germline, CDR1 is SEHNR and CDR2 FQNEAQ (reference sequence). CDR3 length: 14 residues. The CDR3 protein is CASSRTATNEKLFF. As DNA, the CDR3 is TGTGCCAGCAGCCGGACAGCAACTAATGAAAAACTGTTTTTT.

The chain uses TRBV27 and TRBJ1-5; the D is unclear. V was shortened by 5 bases and J by 0 bases, with 11 bases between the two germline ends. The CDR3 length is 15 residues. Germline lookup yields CDR1 MNHEY and CDR2 SMNVEV (reference sequence). CDR3 in amino acids: CASSIDTFSNQPQHF. The CDR3 DNA is TGTGCCAGCAGTATCGATACTTTTAGCAATCAGCCCCAGCATTTT.

This clone was detected once. The DNA for the CDR3 is TGTGCCAGCAGCCTAGTAGCGGGAGGCCAAGAGACCCAGTACTTC. It translates to CASSLVAGGQETQYF. V and J are TRBV5-6 and TRBJ2-5, with 10 bases fitting TRBD2. V lost 4 bases to trimming and J lost 1 base; unmatched junction nucleotides: 4. The CDR3 sequence is 15 residues long. CDR1 is SGHDT, CDR2 YYEEEE, per germline.

This chain uses TRBV9 with TRBJ2-1, with 9 positions matching TRBD2. V lost 0 bases, J lost 9 bases, and 10 bases stayed unmatched. Germline assignment: CDR1 SGDLS and CDR2 YYNGEE. The CDR3 spans 16 residues. This chain's CDR3 is CASSVGGAGGPSEQFF. CDR3 in DNA: TGTGCCAGCAGCGTAGGCGGGGCGGGGGGGCCGAGTGAGCAGTTCTTC. Using reference TRBV9 and TRBJ2-1 for the parts outside the CDR3, the full variable domain is DSGVTQTPKHLITATGQRVTLRCSPRSGDLSVYWYQQSLDQGLQFLIQYYNGEERAKGNILERFSAQQFPDLHSELNLSSLELGDSALYFCASSVGGAGGPSEQFFGPGTRLTVL.